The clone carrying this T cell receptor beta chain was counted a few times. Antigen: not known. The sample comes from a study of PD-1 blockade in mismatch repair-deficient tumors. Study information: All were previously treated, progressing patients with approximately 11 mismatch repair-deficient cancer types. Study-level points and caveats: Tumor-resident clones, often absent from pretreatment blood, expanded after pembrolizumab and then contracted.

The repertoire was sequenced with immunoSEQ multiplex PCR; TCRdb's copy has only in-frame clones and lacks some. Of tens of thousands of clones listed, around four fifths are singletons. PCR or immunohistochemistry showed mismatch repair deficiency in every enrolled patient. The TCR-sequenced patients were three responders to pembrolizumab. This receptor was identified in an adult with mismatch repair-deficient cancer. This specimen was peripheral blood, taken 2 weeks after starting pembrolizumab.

The CDR3 loop reads CASSFGGFTDTQYF. CDR3 DNA: TGTGCCAGCAGCTTCGGCGGATTCACAGATACGCAGTATTTT. The chain carries TRBV5-6 and TRBJ2-3; D is undetermined. The CDR3 is made up of 14 amino acids. V was cut by 2 bases and J by 2 bases, with 9 bases left in between. The germline CDR1 and CDR2 sequences are SGHDT and YYEEEE.